Listed here are 28 T cell receptor beta chains from one sample, sequenced in a study of Ad26.COV2.S vaccination and SARS-CoV-2 variants. Some clones are missing from TCRdb's copy, which holds only in-frame ones; the method was immunoSEQ multiplex PCR. The data contain about 410,000 clones, roughly 90% of them singletons. Treatment in this sample: over 15 received Ad26.COV2.S at low or high dose, single or two shots; about five received placebo; per-sample allocation not given. Sampling was done on day 63 after the first vaccine or placebo injection. Material: peripheral blood, obtained in a trial of Ad26.COV2.S vaccine versus placebo. The receptors here all came from a person between 18 and 60 years old who received the Ad26.COV2.S COVID-19 vaccine or a placebo.

This rearrangement joins TRBV12-3 or TRBV12-4 to TRBJ2-5; no clear D. The CDR3 covers 13 residues. Trimming left V 6 bases short and J 2 bases short, with 10 bases between. The CDR3 DNA follows: TGTGCCAGCAGGCCGACTTTACAAGAGACCCAGTACTTC. It specifies CASRPTLQETQYF.

The chain uses TRBV5-1 and TRBJ1-1, with 9 bases lining up with TRBD1. The V and J ends lost 4 bases and 5 bases, in that order; junction bases with no gene match: 6. Germline V CDR1 and CDR2: SGHRS, YFSETQ. This CDR3 comprises 14 residues. The CDR3 sequence is CASSGGTGMTEAFF. CDR3 nucleotides: TGCGCCAGCAGCGGGGGGACAGGGATGACTGAAGCTTTCTTT.

This clone was seen a few times. The V call is TRBV7-9, the J call TRBJ2-7, with D hard to call. Germline assignment: CDR1 SEHNR and CDR2 FQNEAQ (reference sequence). The CDR3 has 13 residues. V was pared by 1 base and J by 2 bases, with 6 bases between. CDR3 region: CASSLEGTYEQYF. As DNA, the CDR3 is TGTGCCAGCAGCTTAGAGGGAACCTACGAGCAGTACTTC.

V gene TRBV7-2 combines with J gene TRBJ1-1, with D perhaps TRBD1 (5 bases). CDR1 is SGHTA and CDR2 is FQGNSA in the germline V gene. This CDR3 contains 15 residues. V lost 6 bases and J 4 bases, leaving 18 bases between the germline ends. CDR3 protein: CASSGSRRGFTEAFF. DNA of the CDR3: TGTGCCAGCAGTGGGTCTCGGCGGGGGTTCACTGAAGCTTTCTTT.

The chain is built from TRBV15 and TRBJ2-7, with unresolved D. The CDR3 is 12 residues long. The germline V and J ends were trimmed by 0 bases and 7 bases, with 7 bases remaining between them. From germline, CDR1 is LNHNV and CDR2 YYDKDF (reference sequence). CDR3: CATSRETQEQYF. Written as DNA, the CDR3 is TGTGCCACCAGCAGAGAAACGCAAGAGCAGTACTTC.

The table lists this clone with a count of one. The chain has TRBV21-1 and TRBJ1-1. TRBV21-1 represents a pseudogene. The length of the CDR3 is 18 residues. As DNA, the CDR3 is TGTGCCCCCACGAGGGGGGGGCTGGATTATTCGGGGAACACTGAAGCTTTCTTT. Residues: CAPTRGGLDYSGNTEAFF.

The chain joins TRBV30 to TRBJ2-5; possibly TRBD2 for D (6 bases). CDR3 length: 14 residues. The germline V gene encodes CDR1 GTSNPN and CDR2 SVGIG (reference sequence). Trimming pared 4 bases from V and 1 base from J, leaving 13 bases between. DNA of the CDR3: TGTGCCTGGATTCCCGGGACTGGCCAAGAGACCCAGTACTTC. This translates into CAWIPGTGQETQYF.

CDR3 DNA: TGTGCCAGCAGCTTAGCGCACCTAGCGGGGGGAATGAACACCGGGGAGCTGTTTTTT. Protein product: CASSLAHLAGGMNTGELFF. J is TRBJ2-2 and V is TRBV7-2; 11 positions match TRBD2. Trimming removed 0 bases from V and 1 base from J; junction bases left unmatched: 7. Germline assignment: CDR1 SGHTA and CDR2 FQGNSA. The CDR3 covers 19 residues.

The rearrangement joins TRBV25-1 to TRBJ2-7; TRBD1 matches at 9 bases. Germline CDR1 is MGHDK and CDR2 is SYGVNS. This CDR3 contains 15 residues. V trimming: 6 bases; J trimming: 12 bases; junction bases outside the gene matches: 18. The CDR3 DNA follows: TGTGCCAGCAGGGAACCGGGACAGGGCTCTTGGGAATGGTACTTC. Its translation is CASREPGQGSWEWYF.

The chain employs TRBV14 and TRBJ1-1; no definite D call. V shed 4 bases and J shed 5 bases, with 14 bases lying between them. From germline, CDR1 is SGHDN and CDR2 FVKESK. The CDR3 covers 14 residues. The CDR3 DNA is TGTGCCAGCAGCCCCCAGCCAACCCGGACTGAAGCTTTCTTT. This gives the protein CASSPQPTRTEAFF.

The chain employs TRBV20-1 and TRBJ1-6; 7 bases match TRBD1. The germline V gene has CDR1 DFQATT and CDR2 SNEGSKA (reference sequence). The CDR3 sequence is 15 residues long. Trimming at V came to 3 bases and at J to 9 bases, leaving 11 bases not matched to a gene. CDR3 in amino acids: CSASSHRGGSSPLHF. As DNA, the CDR3 is TGCAGTGCTAGTTCTCACAGGGGAGGAAGTTCACCCCTCCACTTT.

This sequence joins TRBV6-4 and TRBJ2-2; D is perhaps TRBD2 (5 bases). This CDR3 has 16 residues. Deletions cut 2 bases from V and 4 bases from J, with 14 bases between. In germline, CDR1 is MRHNA, CDR2 SNTAGT. The CDR3 DNA reads TGTGCCAGCAGTGACGGCGGTCGGGATGGCACCGGGGAGCTGTTTTTT. Its protein is CASSDGGRDGTGELFF.

The genes are TRBV12-5 and TRBJ2-7; TRBD1 agrees at 8 bases. This CDR3 region has 16 residues. Germline assignment: CDR1 LGHNT and CDR2 FRNRAP. Trimming at V came to 0 bases and at J to 5 bases, leaving 9 bases not matched to a gene. The CDR3 loop is CASGLVLGQGFHEQYF. CDR3 DNA sequence: TGTGCTAGTGGTTTGGTACTAGGACAGGGTTTCCACGAGCAGTACTTC.

The rearrangement uses TRBV4-3 and TRBJ1-6; a possible D gene is TRBD1 (6 bases). Looked up from germline, CDR1 is LGHNA and CDR2 is YSLEER. The ends were cut back, 0 bases at V and 0 bases at J, with 12 bases in the middle. This CDR3 spans 18 amino acids. This CDR3 reads CASSQDPQGSSYNSPLHF. CDR3 bases: TGCGCCAGCAGCCAAGATCCTCAGGGGAGCTCCTATAATTCACCCCTCCACTTT.

The chain recombines TRBV5-1 with TRBJ2-3; tentatively, D is TRBD1 or TRBD2 (5 bases each). CDR1 and CDR2 (germline): SGHRS, YFSETQ. V shed 5 bases and J shed 0 bases, with 13 bases lying between them. This CDR3 contains 15 residues. CDR3 nucleotides: TGCGCCAGCAGATCCGGGACGGTGAGCACAGATACGCAGTATTTT. Amino acid sequence: CASRSGTVSTDTQYF.

The chain has TRBV10-3 and TRBJ2-7; either TRBD1 or TRBD2 may supply D (6 bases each). Germline assignment: CDR1 ENHRY and CDR2 SYGVKD. V lost 5 bases and J lost 3, with 11 bases in between. CDR3 length: 13 amino acids. CDR3 loop: CAISHRGDYEQYF. The CDR3 bases are TGTGCCATCAGTCATAGGGGGGACTACGAGCAGTACTTC.

This clone has just one count. The chain employs TRBV9 and TRBJ1-2; 9 bases match TRBD1. Trimming at V came to 3 bases and at J to 3 bases, leaving 3 bases not matched to a gene. The V gene's germline CDR1 is SGDLS and CDR2 YYNGEE. The CDR3 length is 14 residues. The CDR3 DNA follows: TGTGCCAGCAGCGCACAGGGGGCGGACTATGGCTACACCTTC. Amino acid sequence: CASSAQGADYGYTF.

The chain joins TRBV7-9 to TRBJ2-7; D gene ambiguous. V was trimmed by 1 base and J by 4 bases, leaving 8 bases between them. In germline, CDR1 is SEHNR, CDR2 FQNEAQ (reference sequence). The CDR3 loop spans 13 amino acids. CDR3 nucleotide sequence: TGTGCCAGCAGCTTAGGGTTTCAGTACGAGCAGTACTTC. Amino acid sequence: CASSLGFQYEQYF.

The chain carries TRBV7-9 and TRBJ1-3; D call uncertain. The ends were cut back, 1 base at V and 4 bases at J, with 14 bases in the middle. CDR3 length: 16 amino acids. The germline V gene encodes CDR1 SEHNR and CDR2 FQNEAQ (reference sequence). CDR3 nucleotides: TGTGCCAGCAGCTTAGTTGGAGCTTTGTTAGGAAACACCATATATTTT. Its protein product is CASSLVGALLGNTIYF.

This chain uses TRBV3-1 (or the pseudogene TRBV3-2) with TRBJ1-1; D is unresolved. This CDR3 contains 17 residues. Between the trimmed V and J ends, which lost 3 bases and 0 bases, there was a span of 17 bases. Germline lookup yields CDR1 LGHDT and CDR2 YNNKEL (reference sequence). The CDR3 DNA is TGTGCCAGCAGCCATACCGCCCTAGTGCTGTTGAACACTGAAGCTTTCTTT. Its protein is CASSHTALVLLNTEAFF.

The chain joins TRBV11-2 to TRBJ2-3; 8 bases match TRBD2. Germline CDR1 SGHAT, CDR2 FQNNGV. This CDR3 region has 14 residues. Losses at the gene ends were 5 bases for V and 6 bases for J; bases not matched to a gene: 7. CDR3: CASSLPGGGDTQYF. The CDR3 region has the DNA TGTGCCAGCAGCCTACCGGGGGGGGGTGATACGCAGTATTTT.

The chain uses TRBV7-8 and TRBJ2-2, with D perhaps TRBD2 (7 bases). V was cut by 5 bases and J by 6 bases, with 19 bases left in between. Germline lookup yields CDR1 SGHVS and CDR2 FQNEAQ. The CDR3 covers 16 residues. The CDR3 sequence is CASSLGGGHPAGELFF. Written as DNA, the CDR3 is TGTGCCAGCAGCCTAGGGGGAGGGCATCCGGCCGGGGAGCTGTTTTTT.

This rearrangement joins TRBV6-5 to TRBJ2-3, with TRBD1 identical over 9 bases. The CDR3 contains 14 residues. CDR1 is MNHEY and CDR2 is SVGAGI in the germline V gene. V shed 5 bases, J shed 1 base, and the junction held 1 base outside the gene matches. The CDR3 sequence: CASSRQGGTDTQYF. The CDR3 region has the DNA TGTGCCAGCAGTCGACAGGGGGGCACAGATACGCAGTATTTT.

This sequence joins TRBV11-2 and TRBJ2-1; D is ambiguous. The CDR3 is made up of 15 amino acids. V lost 3 bases, J lost 4 bases, and 13 bases lay in between. CDR1 SGHAT and CDR2 FQNNGV come from the germline V gene. The CDR3 DNA sequence: TGTGCCAGCAGCTTGAGGACCATCAATTACAATGAGCAGTTCTTC. Translated: CASSLRTINYNEQFF.

This clone showed up many times. The chain uses TRBV27 and TRBJ1-1; maybe TRBD1 (6 bases). V was clipped by 7 bases and J by 2 bases, with 20 bases between them. CDR1 and CDR2 (germline): MNHEY, SMNVEV (reference sequence). This CDR3 comprises 16 residues. CDR3 amino acids: CASTDPRGGRNTEAFF. CDR3 in DNA: TGTGCCAGCACCGATCCCAGAGGGGGGAGAAACACTGAAGCTTTCTTT.

The genes are TRBV6-5 and TRBJ1-1; D is undetermined. The germline V gene has CDR1 MNHEY and CDR2 SVGAGI. The CDR3 totals 10 residues. V was shortened by 6 bases and J by 8 bases, with 7 bases between the two germline ends. The CDR3 loop is CASRDFEAFF. CDR3 nucleotides: TGTGCCAGCAGGGATTTCGAAGCTTTCTTT.

This chain joins TRBV10-1 and TRBJ1-1; no clear D. Trimming took off 7 bases at V and 4 bases at J, with 13 bases between the two ends. The CDR3 totals 13 residues. CDR1 and CDR2 (germline): WNHNN, SYGVQD (reference sequence). CDR3 in amino acids: CASKPSGGTEAFF. Written as DNA, the CDR3 is TGCGCCAGCAAACCAAGTGGCGGCACTGAAGCTTTCTTT.

This chain links TRBV5-1 with TRBJ1-2, with D unresolved. Trimming left V 2 bases short and J 4 bases short, with 9 bases between. This CDR3 has 13 residues. Germline V gene data show CDR1 as SGHRS and CDR2 as YFSETQ. CDR3 coding DNA: TGCGCCAGCAGCTTCTCGGGTGTCTATGGCTACACCTTC. It yields the protein CASSFSGVYGYTF.